A selection of T cell receptor beta chains follows, all from one sample in a study of T cell responses to AZD1222 COVID-19 vaccine. Some clones are missing from TCRdb's copy, which holds only in-frame ones; the method was immunoSEQ multiplex PCR. The sample comprises around 110,000 clones, just under 95% of which are singletons, and 2.5% to 3.5% rests with the top ten. This material consisted of peripheral blood, taken on day 0 of AZD1222 vaccination. All receptors derive from an adult in good health. CDR3s include the opening cysteine and the closing phenylalanine or tryptophan. The D gene is left open where the match is weak. A row's size may be missing; if present it is once, few, many or a size class.

J: TRBJ1-5; D: NA; size: once; V: TRBV18; DNA: TGTGCCAGCTCACCAGGGGGCGATCAGCCCCAGCATTTT; CDR3: CASSPGGDQPQHF
J: TRBJ2-7; D: NA; size: NA; V: TRBV5-1; DNA: TGCGCCAGCAGCTTGGGGGGCCACGAGCAGTACTTC; CDR3: CASSLGGHEQYF
J: TRBJ2-7; D: TRBD2; size: NA; V: TRBV20-1; DNA: TGCAGTGCTAGTGCCTTCGGGCTAGCGGGCCCCCACGAGCAGTACTTC; CDR3: CSASAFGLAGPHEQYF
J: TRBJ1-4; D: TRBD1; size: once; V: TRBV30; DNA: TGTGCCTGGAGTAGGGACAGATTTGGGAATGAAAAACTGTTTTTT; CDR3: CAWSRDRFGNEKLFF
J: TRBJ2-6; D: NA; size: NA; V: TRBV19; DNA: TGTGCCAGTAGTTTACCACAGGGGAGGGTAGCTGGGGCCAACGTCCTGACTTTC; CDR3: CASSLPQGRVAGANVLTF
J: TRBJ2-7; D: TRBD2; size: NA; V: TRBV28; DNA: TGTGCCATCTATGGCGGGAGGGCCGCGGAACAGTACTTC; CDR3: CAIYGGRAAEQYF
J: TRBJ1-2; D: TRBD1; size: NA; V: TRBV5-1; DNA: TGCGCCAGCAGCTTTAATCCGGGACAGGGAGATGATGGCTACACCTTC; CDR3: CASSFNPGQGDDGYTF
J: TRBJ2-2; D: TRBD2; size: NA; V: TRBV7-3; DNA: TGTGCCAGCAGCCGCAGCGGGAGAGGCACCGGGGAGCTGTTTTTT; CDR3: CASSRSGRGTGELFF
J: TRBJ1-1; D: NA; size: NA; V: TRBV2; DNA: TGTGCCAGCAATCAAAACACTGAAGCTTTCTTT; CDR3: CASNQNTEAFF
J: TRBJ2-7; D: NA; size: NA; V: TRBV10-3; DNA: TGTGCCACCGTAGCGGTCGCGGCCTACGAGCAGTACTTC; CDR3: CATVAVAAYEQYF
J: TRBJ2-7; D: NA; size: NA; V: TRBV7-9; DNA: TGTGCCAGCAGCCGAACCTCCTACGAGCAGTACTTC; CDR3: CASSRTSYEQYF
J: TRBJ1-4; D: NA; size: NA; V: TRBV29-1; DNA: TGCAGCGGATATGGTGAAAAACTGTTTTTT; CDR3: CSGYGEKLFF
J: TRBJ1-2; D: NA; size: NA; V: TRBV5-1; DNA: TGCGCCAGCACTACCTTTGGGGGGCCTGACTATGGCTACACCTTC; CDR3: CASTTFGGPDYGYTF
J: TRBJ2-6; D: TRBD2; size: NA; V: TRBV24-1; DNA: TGTGCCACGGGGAGCGGGGGTACCGGGGCCAACGTCCTGACTTTC; CDR3: CATGSGGTGANVLTF
J: TRBJ1-2; D: NA; size: NA; V: TRBV30; DNA: TGTGCCTCTCTCCGCCCTCGGGGCTACACCTTC; CDR3: CASLRPRGYTF
J: TRBJ2-7; D: NA; size: NA; V: TRBV30; DNA: TGTGCCTGGAGTGTAGGGCTAAACATGTACTTC; CDR3: CAWSVGLNMYF
J: TRBJ2-1; D: NA; size: NA; V: TRBV27; DNA: TGTGCCAGCATCCATACGGGGGACAATGAGCAGTTCTTC; CDR3: CASIHTGDNEQFF
J: TRBJ2-1; D: TRBD2; size: few; V: TRBV5-1; DNA: TGCGCCAGCAGATCTACTAGCGGGGTAACGTTCTTC; CDR3: CASRSTSGVTFF
J: TRBJ1-1; D: TRBD1; size: once; V: TRBV11-2; DNA: TGTGCCAGCAGCTATTCCGGGACAGAGAACACTGAAGCTTTCTTT; CDR3: CASSYSGTENTEAFF
J: TRBJ2-7; D: TRBD2; size: NA; V: TRBV6-5; DNA: TGTGCCAGCAGCCCCCAGGGCGGGAGGGTGGAAGAGCAGTACTTC; CDR3: CASSPQGGRVEEQYF
J: TRBJ2-7; D: TRBD1; size: NA; V: TRBV5-4; DNA: TGTGCCAGCAGCTTGGGGTGGTCGGGACAGTACTACGAGCAGTACTTC; CDR3: CASSLGWSGQYYEQYF
J: TRBJ2-5; D: TRBD1; size: NA; V: TRBV5-1; DNA: TGCGCCAGCAGCTTGGAGGGGGCACAAGAGACCCAGTACTTC; CDR3: CASSLEGAQETQYF
J: TRBJ2-7; D: TRBD2; size: NA; V: TRBV28; DNA: TGTGCCAGCACCGGGACTAGTAGTGAGCAGTACTTC; CDR3: CASTGTSSEQYF